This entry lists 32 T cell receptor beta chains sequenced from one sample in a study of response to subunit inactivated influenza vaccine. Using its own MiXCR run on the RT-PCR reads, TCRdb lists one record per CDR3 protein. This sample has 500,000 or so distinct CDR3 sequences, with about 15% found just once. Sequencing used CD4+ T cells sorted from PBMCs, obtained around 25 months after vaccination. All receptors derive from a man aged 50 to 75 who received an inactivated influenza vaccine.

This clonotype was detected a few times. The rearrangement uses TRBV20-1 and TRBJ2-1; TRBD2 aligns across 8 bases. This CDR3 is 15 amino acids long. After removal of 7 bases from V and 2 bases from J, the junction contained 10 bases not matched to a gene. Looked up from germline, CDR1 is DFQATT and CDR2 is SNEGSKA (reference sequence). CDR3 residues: CSVRPLGLAYNEQFF. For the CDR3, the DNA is TGCAGTGTTAGGCCCCTGGGACTAGCCTACAATGAGCAGTTCTTC.

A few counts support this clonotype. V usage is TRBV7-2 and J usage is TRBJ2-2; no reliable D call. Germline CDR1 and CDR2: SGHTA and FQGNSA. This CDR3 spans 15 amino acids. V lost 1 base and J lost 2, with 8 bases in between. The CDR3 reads CASSLVVLNTGELFF. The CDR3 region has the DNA TGTGCCAGCAGCTTAGTGGTTCTTAACACCGGGGAGCTGTTTTTT.

The CDR3 region is CASSLAATRAGDTQYF. The DNA for the CDR3 is TGCGCCAGCAGCTTGGCTGCGACTAGAGCCGGGGATACGCAGTATTTT. V gene TRBV5-1 combines with J gene TRBJ2-3, with a weak D call TRBD2 (6 bases). V gave up 0 bases and J gave up 6 bases, with 17 bases separating them. The CDR3 totals 16 residues. The germline V gene encodes CDR1 SGHRS and CDR2 YFSETQ.

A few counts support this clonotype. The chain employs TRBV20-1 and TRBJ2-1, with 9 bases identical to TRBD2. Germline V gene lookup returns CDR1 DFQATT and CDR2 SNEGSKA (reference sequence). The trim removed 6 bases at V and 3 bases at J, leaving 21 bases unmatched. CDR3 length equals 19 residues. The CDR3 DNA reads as TGCAGTGCACAAGACAGAATTACGGCGGGAGGGATAAACTACAATGAGCAGTTCTTC. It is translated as CSAQDRITAGGINYNEQFF.

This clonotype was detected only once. CDR3 amino acids: CASSLAGRSSGANVLTF. The CDR3, as DNA: TGTGCCAGCAGCTTGGCAGGGCGTAGCTCTGGGGCCAACGTCCTGACTTTC. V and J are TRBV5-4 and TRBJ2-6, with a possible D match to TRBD1 (5 bases). Trimming removed 0 bases from V and 0 bases from J, with 10 bases in between. Germline V CDR1 and CDR2: SGHNT, YYREEE (reference sequence). The CDR3 covers 17 residues.

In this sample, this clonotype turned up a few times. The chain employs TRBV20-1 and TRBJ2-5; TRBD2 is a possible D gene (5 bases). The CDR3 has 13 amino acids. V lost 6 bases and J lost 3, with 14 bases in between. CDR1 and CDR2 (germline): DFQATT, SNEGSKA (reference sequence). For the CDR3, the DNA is TGCAGTGCCCCCAGGTGGCGGGAAGAGACCCAGTACTTC. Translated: CSAPRWREETQYF.

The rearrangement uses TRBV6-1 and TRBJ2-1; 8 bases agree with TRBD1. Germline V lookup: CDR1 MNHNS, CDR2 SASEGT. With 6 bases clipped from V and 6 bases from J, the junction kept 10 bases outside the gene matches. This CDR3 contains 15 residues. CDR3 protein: CASRGVHRGFNEQFF. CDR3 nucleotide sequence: TGTGCCAGCAGGGGGGTGCACAGGGGGTTCAATGAGCAGTTCTTC.

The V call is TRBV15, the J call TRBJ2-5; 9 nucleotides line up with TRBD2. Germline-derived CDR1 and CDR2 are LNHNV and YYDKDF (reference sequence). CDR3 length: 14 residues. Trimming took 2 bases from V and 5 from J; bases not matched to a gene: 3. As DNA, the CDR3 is TGTGCCACCAGCAGAAGCGGGGGGTCGGAGACCCAGTACTTC. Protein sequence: CATSRSGGSETQYF.

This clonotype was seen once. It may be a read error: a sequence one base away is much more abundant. CDR3 loop: CASSFCTGELFF. DNA of the CDR3: TGTGCCAGCAGTTTTTGCACCGGGGAGCTGTTTTTT. V and J are TRBV28 and TRBJ2-2; D is undetermined. This CDR3 has 12 amino acids. Germline V lookup: CDR1 MDHEN, CDR2 SYDVKM. V lost 3 bases, J lost 4 bases, and 3 bases lay in between.

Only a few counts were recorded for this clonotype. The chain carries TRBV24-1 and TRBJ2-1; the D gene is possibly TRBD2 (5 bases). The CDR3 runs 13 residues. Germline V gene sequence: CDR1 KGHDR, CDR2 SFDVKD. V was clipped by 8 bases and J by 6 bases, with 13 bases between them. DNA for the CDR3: TGTGCCACCACGGGGAATGTGGGCAATGAGCAGTTCTTC. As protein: CATTGNVGNEQFF.

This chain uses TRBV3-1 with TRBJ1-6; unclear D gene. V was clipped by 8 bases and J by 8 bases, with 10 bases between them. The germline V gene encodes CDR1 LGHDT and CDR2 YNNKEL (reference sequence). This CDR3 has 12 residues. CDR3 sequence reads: CASGRVDSPLHF. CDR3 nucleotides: TGTGCCAGCGGGAGAGTGGATTCACCCCTCCACTTT. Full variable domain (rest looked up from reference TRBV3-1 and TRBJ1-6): DTAVSQTPKYLVTQMGNDKSIKCEQNLGHDTMYWYKQDSKKFLKIMFSYNNKELIINETVPNRFSPKSPDKAHLNLHINSLELGDSAVYFCASGRVDSPLHFGNGTRLTVT.

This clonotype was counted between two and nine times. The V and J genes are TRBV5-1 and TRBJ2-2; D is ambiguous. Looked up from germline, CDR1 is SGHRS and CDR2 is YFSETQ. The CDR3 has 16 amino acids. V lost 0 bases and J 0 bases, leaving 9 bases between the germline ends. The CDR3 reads CASSLEAGSNTGELFF. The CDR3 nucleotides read TGCGCCAGCAGCTTGGAGGCAGGATCGAACACCGGGGAGCTGTTTTTT.

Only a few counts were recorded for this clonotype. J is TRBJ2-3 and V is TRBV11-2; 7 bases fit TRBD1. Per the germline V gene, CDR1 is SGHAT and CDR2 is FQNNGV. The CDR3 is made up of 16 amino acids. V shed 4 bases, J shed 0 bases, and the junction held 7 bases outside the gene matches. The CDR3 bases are TGTGCCAGCAGCTGGACAGGCTTCTCGAGCACAGATACGCAGTATTTT. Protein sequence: CASSWTGFSSTDTQYF.

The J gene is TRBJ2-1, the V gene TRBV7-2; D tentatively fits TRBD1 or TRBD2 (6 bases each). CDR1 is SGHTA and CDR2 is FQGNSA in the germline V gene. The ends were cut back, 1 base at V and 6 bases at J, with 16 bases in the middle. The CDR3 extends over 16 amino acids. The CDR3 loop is CASSLGGGAGLNEQFF. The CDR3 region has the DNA TGTGCCAGCAGCTTAGGTGGGGGCGCGGGGCTCAATGAGCAGTTCTTC. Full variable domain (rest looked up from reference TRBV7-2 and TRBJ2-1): GAGVSQSPSNKVTEKGKDVELRCDPISGHTALYWYRQSLGQGLEFLIYFQGNSAPDKSGLPSDRFSAERTGGSVSTLTIQRTQQEDSAVYLCASSLGGGAGLNEQFFGPGTRLTVL.

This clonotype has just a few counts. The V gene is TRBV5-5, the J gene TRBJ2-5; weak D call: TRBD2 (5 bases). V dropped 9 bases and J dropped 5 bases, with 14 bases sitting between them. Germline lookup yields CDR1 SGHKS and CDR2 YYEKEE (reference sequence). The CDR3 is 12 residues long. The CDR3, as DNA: TGTGCCACCTCGGACTTTACGGAGACCCAGTACTTC. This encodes CATSDFTETQYF.

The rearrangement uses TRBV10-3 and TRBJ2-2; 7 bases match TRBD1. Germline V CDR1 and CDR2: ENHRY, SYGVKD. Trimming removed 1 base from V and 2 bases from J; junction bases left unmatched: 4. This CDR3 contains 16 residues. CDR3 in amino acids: CAISEYGTANTGELFF. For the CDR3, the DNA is TGTGCCATCAGTGAGTATGGGACAGCCAACACCGGGGAGCTGTTTTTT.

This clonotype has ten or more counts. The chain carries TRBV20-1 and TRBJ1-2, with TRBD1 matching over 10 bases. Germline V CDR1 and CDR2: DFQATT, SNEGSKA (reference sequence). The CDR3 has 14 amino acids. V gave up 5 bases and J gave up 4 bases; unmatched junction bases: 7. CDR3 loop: CSAQGQGISYGYTF. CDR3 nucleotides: TGCAGTGCTCAGGGACAGGGGATCTCCTATGGCTACACCTTC.

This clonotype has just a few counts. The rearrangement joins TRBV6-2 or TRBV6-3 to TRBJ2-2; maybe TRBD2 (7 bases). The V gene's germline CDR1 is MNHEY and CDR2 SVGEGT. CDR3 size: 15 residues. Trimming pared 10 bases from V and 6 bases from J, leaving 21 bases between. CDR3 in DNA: TGTGCCACCCGACCAACGGGGGGCCCTTCCGGGGAGCTGTTTTTT. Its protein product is CATRPTGGPSGELFF.

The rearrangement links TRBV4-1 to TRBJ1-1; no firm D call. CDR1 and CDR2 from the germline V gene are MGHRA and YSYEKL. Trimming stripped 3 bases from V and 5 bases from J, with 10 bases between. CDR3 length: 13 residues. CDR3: CASSQEPQTEAFF. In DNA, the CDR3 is TGCGCCAGCAGCCAGGAACCACAAACTGAAGCTTTCTTT.

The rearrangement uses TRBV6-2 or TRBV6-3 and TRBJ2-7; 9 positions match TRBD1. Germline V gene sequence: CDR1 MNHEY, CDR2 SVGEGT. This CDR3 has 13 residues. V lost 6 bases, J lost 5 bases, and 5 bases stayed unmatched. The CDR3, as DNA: TGTGCCAGCAGAGCAACAGGGGGCCACGAGCAGTACTTC. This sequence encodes CASRATGGHEQYF.

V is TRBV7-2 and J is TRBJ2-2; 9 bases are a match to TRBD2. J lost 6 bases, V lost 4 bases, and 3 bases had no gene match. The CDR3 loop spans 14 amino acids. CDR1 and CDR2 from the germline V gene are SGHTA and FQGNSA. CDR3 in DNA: TGTGCCAGCAGCTATGGACTAGCGTCCGGGGAGCTGTTTTTT. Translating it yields CASSYGLASGELFF.

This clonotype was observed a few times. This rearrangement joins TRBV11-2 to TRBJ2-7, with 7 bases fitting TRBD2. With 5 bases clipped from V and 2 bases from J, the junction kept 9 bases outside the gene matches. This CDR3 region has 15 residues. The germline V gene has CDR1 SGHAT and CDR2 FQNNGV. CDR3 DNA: TGTGCCAGCAGCCCAGGACTAGATGGGCCCTACGAGCAGTACTTC. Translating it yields CASSPGLDGPYEQYF.

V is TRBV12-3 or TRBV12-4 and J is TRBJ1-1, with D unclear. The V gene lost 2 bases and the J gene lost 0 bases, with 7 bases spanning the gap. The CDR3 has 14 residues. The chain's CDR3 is CASSLMNLNTEAFF. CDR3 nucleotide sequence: TGTGCCAGCAGTTTAATGAACCTGAACACTGAAGCTTTCTTT.

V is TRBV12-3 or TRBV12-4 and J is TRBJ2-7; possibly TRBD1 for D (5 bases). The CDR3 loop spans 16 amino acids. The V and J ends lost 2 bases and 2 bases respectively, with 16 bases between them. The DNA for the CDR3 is TGTGCCAGCAGTTTACGTCGGCAGGGAATAACCTACGAGCAGTACTTC. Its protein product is CASSLRRQGITYEQYF.

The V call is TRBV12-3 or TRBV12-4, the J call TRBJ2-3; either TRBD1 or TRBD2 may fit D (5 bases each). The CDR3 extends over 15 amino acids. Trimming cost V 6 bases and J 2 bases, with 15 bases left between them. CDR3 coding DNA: TGTGCCAGCAGCCGTGGGACGGTAGACACAGATACGCAGTATTTT. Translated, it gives CASSRGTVDTDTQYF.

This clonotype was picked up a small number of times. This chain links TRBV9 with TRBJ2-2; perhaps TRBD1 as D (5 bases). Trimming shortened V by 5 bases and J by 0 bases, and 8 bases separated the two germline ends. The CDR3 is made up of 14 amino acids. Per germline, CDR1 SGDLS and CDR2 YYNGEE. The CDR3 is CASRVTANTGELFF. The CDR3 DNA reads TGTGCCAGCAGGGTGACAGCGAACACCGGGGAGCTGTTTTTT.

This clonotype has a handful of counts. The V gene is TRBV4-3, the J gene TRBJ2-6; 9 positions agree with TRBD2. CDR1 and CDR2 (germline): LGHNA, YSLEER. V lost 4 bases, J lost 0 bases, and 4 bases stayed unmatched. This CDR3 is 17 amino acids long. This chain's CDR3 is CASSPGLAFSGANVLTF. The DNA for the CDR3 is TGCGCCAGCAGCCCGGGACTAGCCTTCTCTGGGGCCAACGTCCTGACTTTC.

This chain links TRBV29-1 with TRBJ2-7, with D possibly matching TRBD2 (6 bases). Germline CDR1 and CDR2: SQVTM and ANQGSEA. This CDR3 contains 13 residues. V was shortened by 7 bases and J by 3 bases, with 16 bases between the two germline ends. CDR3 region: CSGTGTPDYEQYF. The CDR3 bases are TGCAGCGGCACCGGGACTCCTGACTACGAGCAGTACTTC.

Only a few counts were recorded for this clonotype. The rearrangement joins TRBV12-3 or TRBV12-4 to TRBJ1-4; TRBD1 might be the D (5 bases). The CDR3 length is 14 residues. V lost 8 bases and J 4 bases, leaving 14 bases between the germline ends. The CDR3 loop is CASALTADNEKLFF. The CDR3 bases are TGTGCCAGCGCTCTGACAGCCGATAATGAAAAACTGTTTTTT.

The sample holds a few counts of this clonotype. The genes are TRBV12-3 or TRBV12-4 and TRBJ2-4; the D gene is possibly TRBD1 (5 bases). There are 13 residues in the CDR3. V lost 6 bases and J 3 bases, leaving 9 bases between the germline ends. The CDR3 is CASRGPGKNIQYF. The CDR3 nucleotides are TGTGCCAGCAGGGGGCCCGGCAAAAACATTCAGTACTTC.

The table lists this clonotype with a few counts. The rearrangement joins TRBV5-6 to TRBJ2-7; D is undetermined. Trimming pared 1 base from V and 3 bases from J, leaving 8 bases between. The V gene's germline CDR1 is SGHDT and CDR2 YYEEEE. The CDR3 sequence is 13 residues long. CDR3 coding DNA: TGTGCCAGCAGCTTGAGCATTTTCTACGAGCAGTACTTC. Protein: CASSLSIFYEQYF.

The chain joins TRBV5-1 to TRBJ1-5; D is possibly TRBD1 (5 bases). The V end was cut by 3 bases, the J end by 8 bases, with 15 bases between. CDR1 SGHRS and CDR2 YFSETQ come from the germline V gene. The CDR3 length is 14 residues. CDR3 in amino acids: CASSSGGGLEPQHF. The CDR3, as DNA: TGCGCCAGCAGCTCAGGTGGGGGGTTGGAGCCCCAGCATTTT.